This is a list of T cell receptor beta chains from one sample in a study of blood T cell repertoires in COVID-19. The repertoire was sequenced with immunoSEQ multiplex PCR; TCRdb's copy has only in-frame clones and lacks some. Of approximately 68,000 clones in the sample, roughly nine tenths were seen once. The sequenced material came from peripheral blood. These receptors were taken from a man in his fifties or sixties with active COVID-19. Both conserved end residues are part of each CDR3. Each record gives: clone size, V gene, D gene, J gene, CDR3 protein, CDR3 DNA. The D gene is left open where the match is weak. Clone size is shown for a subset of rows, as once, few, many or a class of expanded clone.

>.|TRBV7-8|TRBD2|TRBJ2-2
CASSLAGVFSGSWTGELFF
TGTGCCAGCAGCTTAGCGGGGGTGTTCAGCGGGAGTTGGACCGGGGAGCTGTTTTTT
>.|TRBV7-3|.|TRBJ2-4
CASSPSGMNIQYF
TGTGCCAGCAGCCCGTCGGGGATGAACATTCAGTACTTC
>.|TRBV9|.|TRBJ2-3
CASSSPPDTQYF
TGTGCCAGCAGCTCCCCTCCAGATACGCAGTATTTT
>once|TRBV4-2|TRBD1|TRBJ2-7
CASSQETGRQYF
TGTGCCAGCAGCCAGGAGACAGGGAGGCAGTACTTC
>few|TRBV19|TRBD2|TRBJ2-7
CASRSAQAGDEQYF
TGTGCCAGTCGTTCTGCCCAAGCGGGGGACGAGCAGTACTTC
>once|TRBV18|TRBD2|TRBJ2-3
CASSPTGLAYTDTQYF
TGTGCCAGCTCACCTACGGGACTAGCGTACACAGATACGCAGTATTTT
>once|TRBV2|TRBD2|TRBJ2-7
CASRTSGHEQYF
TGTGCCAGCAGGACTAGCGGGCACGAGCAGTACTTC
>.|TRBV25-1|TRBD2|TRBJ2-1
CVPLLAACGEQFF
TGTGTCCCCTTGCTAGCGGCCTGCGGAGAGCAGTTCTTC
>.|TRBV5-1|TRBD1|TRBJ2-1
CASSQQTTGNGEQFF
TGCGCCAGCAGCCAACAAACGACAGGGAATGGTGAGCAGTTCTTC
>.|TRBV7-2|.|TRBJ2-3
CASSLGTRSTDTQYF
TGTGCCAGCAGCTTAGGGACAAGGAGCACAGATACGCAGTATTTT
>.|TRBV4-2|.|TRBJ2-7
CASSQRDTRGYEQYF
TGTGCCAGCAGCCAACGGGACACCCGAGGCTACGAGCAGTACTTC
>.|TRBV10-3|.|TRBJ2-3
CAISELGGKGATQYF
TGTGCCATCAGTGAACTTGGGGGCAAAGGAGCCACGCAGTATTTT
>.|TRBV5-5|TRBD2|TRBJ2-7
CASSVGGGTYEQYF
TGTGCCAGCAGCGTAGGCGGGGGGACCTACGAGCAGTACTTC
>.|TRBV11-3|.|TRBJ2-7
CASSFGRPPYEQYF
TGTGCCAGCAGCTTTGGCAGGCCCCCTTACGAGCAGTACTTC
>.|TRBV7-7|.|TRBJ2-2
CASSLAVGEAGELFF
TGTGCTAGCAGCTTAGCGGTCGGGGAGGCCGGGGAGCTGTTTTTT
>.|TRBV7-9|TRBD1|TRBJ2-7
CASSLETGSRSYEQYF
TGTGCCAGCAGCTTAGAGACAGGGAGCAGGTCCTACGAGCAGTACTTC
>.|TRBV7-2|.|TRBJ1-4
CASSLDGGRTNEKLFF
TGTGCCAGCAGCTTAGACGGGGGGAGGACTAATGAAAAACTGTTTTTT
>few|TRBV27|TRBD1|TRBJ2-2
CASSLTTGVTGELFF
TGTGCCAGCAGTCTAACAACAGGGGTTACCGGGGAGCTGTTTTTT
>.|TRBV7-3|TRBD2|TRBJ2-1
CASSRRGGSSYNEQFF
TGTGCCAGCAGTCGACGCGGGGGAAGCTCCTACAATGAGCAGTTCTTC
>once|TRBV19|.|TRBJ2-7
CASSPRALLSGVRVTSYEQYF
TGTGCCAGTAGTCCCCGAGCTCTTCTTTCGGGGGTACGGGTAACCTCCTACGAGCAGTACTTC
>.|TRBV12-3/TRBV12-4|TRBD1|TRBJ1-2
CASSLDRVDGYTF
TGTGCCAGCAGTTTGGACAGGGTGGATGGCTACACCTTC
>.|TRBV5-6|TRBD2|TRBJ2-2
CASSQGLAGDNTGELFF
TGTGCCAGCAGCCAGGGACTAGCGGGAGACAACACCGGGGAGCTGTTTTTT
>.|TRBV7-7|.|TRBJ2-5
CASSFAGSQETQYF
TGTGCTAGCAGCTTTGCGGGGTCCCAAGAGACCCAGTACTTC
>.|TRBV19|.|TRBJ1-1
CASSMRAGGFITEAFF
TGTGCCAGTAGTATGAGAGCGGGGGGGTTCATCACTGAAGCTTTCTTT
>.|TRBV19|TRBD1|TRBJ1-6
CASRTRGQGSPLHF
TGTGCCAGTAGAACCAGGGGGCAAGGTTCACCCCTCCACTTT
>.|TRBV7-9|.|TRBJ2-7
CASSLAQGEQYF
TGTGCCAGCAGCTTAGCCCAGGGGGAGCAGTACTTC
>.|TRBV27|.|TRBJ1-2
CASRMGEGNAGYTF
TGTGCCAGCAGAATGGGGGAGGGAAATGCTGGCTACACCTTC
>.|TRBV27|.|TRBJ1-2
CASGPGRVVYGYTF
TGTGCCAGCGGACCCGGCAGGGTAGTCTATGGCTACACCTTC
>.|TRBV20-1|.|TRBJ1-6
CSAKAGSPLHF
TGCAGTGCCAAGGCGGGTTCACCCCTCCACTTT
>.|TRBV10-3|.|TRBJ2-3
CAIGLEDTQYF
TGTGCCATCGGTCTTGAGGATACGCAGTATTTT
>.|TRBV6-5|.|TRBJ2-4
CASSYSTQGAKNIQYF
TGTGCCAGCAGTTACTCGACACAGGGTGCGAAAAACATTCAGTACTTC
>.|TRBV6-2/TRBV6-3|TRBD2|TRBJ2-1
CASSSAGGLHNEQFF
TGTGCCAGCAGTTCGGCGGGAGGCCTACACAATGAGCAGTTCTTC
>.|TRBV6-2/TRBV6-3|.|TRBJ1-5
CASSYMAGSNQPQHF
TGTGCCAGCAGTTATATGGCAGGTAGCAATCAGCCCCAGCATTTT
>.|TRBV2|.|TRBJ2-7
CASSVEAYEQYF
TGTGCCAGCAGTGTAGAAGCATACGAGCAGTACTTC
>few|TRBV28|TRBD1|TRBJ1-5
CASSQVGTGGNQPQHF
TGTGCCAGCAGTCAAGTAGGGACAGGGGGCAATCAGCCCCAGCATTTT
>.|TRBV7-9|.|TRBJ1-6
CASTRTGSSYNSPLHF
TGTGCCAGCACCAGGACCGGGAGCTCCTATAATTCACCCCTCCACTTT
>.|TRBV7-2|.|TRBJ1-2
CASSLEGANYGYTF
TGTGCCAGCAGCTTAGAAGGGGCTAACTATGGCTACACCTTC
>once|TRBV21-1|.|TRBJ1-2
CASSCPDDRVEGYTF
TGTGCCAGCAGCTGCCCGGACGACAGGGTAGAGGGCTACACCTTC
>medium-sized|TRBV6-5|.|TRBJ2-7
CASSPSSAAYEQYF
TGTGCCAGCAGTCCTTCTAGCGCCGCCTACGAGCAGTACTTC
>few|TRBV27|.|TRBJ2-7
CASSFVARANEQYF
TGTGCCAGCAGTTTCGTGGCCAGGGCTAACGAGCAGTACTTC
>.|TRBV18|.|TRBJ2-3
CASSTEGTQYF
TGTGCCAGCTCCACCGAGGGTACGCAGTATTTT
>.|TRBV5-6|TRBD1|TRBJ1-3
CASSSRTGLAGNTIYF
TGTGCCAGCAGCTCAAGGACAGGGCTTGCAGGAAACACCATATATTTT
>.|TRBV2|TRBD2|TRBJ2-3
CASSPASGGTDTQYF
TGTGCCAGCAGCCCCGCCAGCGGGGGAACAGATACGCAGTATTTT
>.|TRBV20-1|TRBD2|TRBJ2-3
CSASTLAGGLVGTDTQYF
TGCAGTGCTAGTACACTAGCGGGGGGGCTGGTGGGCACAGATACGCAGTATTTT
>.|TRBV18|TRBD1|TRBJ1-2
CASSRLGGEGGGYTF
TGTGCCAGCTCACGACTAGGGGGCGAAGGAGGCGGCTACACCTTC
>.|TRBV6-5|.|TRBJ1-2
CASSYSGLNGRGYTF
TGTGCCAGCAGTTACTCGGGGCTAAACGGGAGGGGCTACACCTTC
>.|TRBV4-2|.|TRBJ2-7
CASSQAGGEQYF
TGTGCCAGCAGCCAAGCCGGGGGCGAGCAGTACTTC
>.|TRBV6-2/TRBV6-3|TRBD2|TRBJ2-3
CASSYSLAGVTDTQYF
TGTGCCAGCAGTTACTCGCTAGCGGGGGTCACAGATACGCAGTATTTT
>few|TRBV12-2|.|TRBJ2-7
CASRLGDRNLTYEQYF
TGTGCAAGTCGCTTAGGGGACAGAAACCTTACCTACGAGCAGTACTTC
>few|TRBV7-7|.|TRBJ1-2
CASSLDRLPRLYGYTF
TGTGCTAGCAGCTTAGATCGGCTTCCCAGACTATATGGCTACACCTTC
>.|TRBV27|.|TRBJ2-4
CASSSGQISSKNIQYF
TGTGCCAGCAGTTCAGGACAGATTTCGTCCAAAAACATTCAGTACTTC
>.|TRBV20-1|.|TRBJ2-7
CSASTGYEQYF
TGCAGTGCTAGCACAGGTTACGAGCAGTACTTC
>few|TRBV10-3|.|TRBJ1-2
CAISESPGYNYGYTF
TGTGCCATCAGTGAGTCACCAGGGTACAACTATGGCTACACCTTC
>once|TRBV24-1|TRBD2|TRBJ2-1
CATTLLAGMLEQFF
TGTGCCACCACCTTACTAGCGGGTATGCTAGAGCAGTTCTTC
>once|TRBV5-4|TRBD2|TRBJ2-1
CASSLAGGDWRNEQFF
TGTGCCAGCAGCTTGGCCGGGGGGGATTGGCGGAATGAGCAGTTCTTC
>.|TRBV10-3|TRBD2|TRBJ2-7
CAISERGGHSF
TGTGCCATCAGCGAGCGGGGGGGCCATTCCTTC
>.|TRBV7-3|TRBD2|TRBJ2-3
CASSSLAGGRTDTQYF
TGTGCCAGCAGCTCTCTAGCGGGGGGGCGGACAGATACGCAGTATTTT